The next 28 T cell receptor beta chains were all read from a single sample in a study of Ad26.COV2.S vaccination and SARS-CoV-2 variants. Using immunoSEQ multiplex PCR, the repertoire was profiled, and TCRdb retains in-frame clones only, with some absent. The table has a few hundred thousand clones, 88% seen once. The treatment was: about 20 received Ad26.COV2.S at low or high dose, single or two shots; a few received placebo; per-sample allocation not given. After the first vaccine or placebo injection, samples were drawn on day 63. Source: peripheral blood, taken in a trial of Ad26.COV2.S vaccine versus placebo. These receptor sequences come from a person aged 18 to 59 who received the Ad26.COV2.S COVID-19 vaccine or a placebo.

Here the CDR3 DNA reads TGTGCCAGCAGCTTAGGGGAAAGGGGGCGCGCCCACGAGCAGTACTTC. Its protein is CASSLGERGRAHEQYF. The V and J genes are TRBV13 and TRBJ2-7, with TRBD1 matching over 7 bases. CDR3 length: 16 amino acids. Germline trimming cut 0 bases from V and 5 bases from J; bases unmatched to any gene: 10. CDR1 is PRHDT and CDR2 is FYEKMQ in the germline V gene (reference sequence).

Written as DNA, the CDR3 is TGTGCCAGCCGGGGACAGTACACTGAAGCTTTCTTT. Amino acid sequence: CASRGQYTEAFF. The chain combines TRBV27 with TRBJ1-1; 7 bases agree with TRBD1. CDR1 and CDR2 from the germline V gene are MNHEY and SMNVEV (reference sequence). V trimming: 8 bases; J trimming: 3 bases; junction bases outside the gene matches: 3. The CDR3 extends over 12 amino acids.

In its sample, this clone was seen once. CDR3 amino acids: CASSLSGGVYYGYTF. The CDR3 nucleotides read TGTGCCAGCAGCTTGTCAGGGGGCGTTTACTATGGCTACACCTTC. This chain links TRBV5-6 with TRBJ1-2; TRBD1 matches 8 bases. This CDR3 region has 15 residues. V shed 1 base and J 3 bases; nucleotides not matched to a gene: 5. The germline gives CDR1 SGHDT, CDR2 YYEEEE.

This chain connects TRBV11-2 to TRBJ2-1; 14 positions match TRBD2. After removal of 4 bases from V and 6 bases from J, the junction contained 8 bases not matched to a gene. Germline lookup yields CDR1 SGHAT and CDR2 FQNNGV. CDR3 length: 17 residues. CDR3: CASSSLLTSGGANEQFF. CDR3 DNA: TGTGCCAGCAGCTCCCTTTTGACTAGCGGGGGGGCCAATGAGCAGTTCTTC. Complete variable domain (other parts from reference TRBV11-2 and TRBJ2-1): EAGVAQSPRYKIIEKRQSVAFWCNPISGHATLYWYQQILGQGPKLLIQFQNNGVVDDSQLPKDRFSAERLKGVDSTLKIQPAKLEDSAVYLCASSSLLTSGGANEQFFGPGTRLTVL.

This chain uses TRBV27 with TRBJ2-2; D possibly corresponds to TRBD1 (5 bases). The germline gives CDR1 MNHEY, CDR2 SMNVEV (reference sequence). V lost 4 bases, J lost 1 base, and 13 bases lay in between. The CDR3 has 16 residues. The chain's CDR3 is CASSSKDKLNTGELFF. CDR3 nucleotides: TGTGCCAGCAGTTCAAAGGACAAATTGAACACCGGGGAGCTGTTTTTT.

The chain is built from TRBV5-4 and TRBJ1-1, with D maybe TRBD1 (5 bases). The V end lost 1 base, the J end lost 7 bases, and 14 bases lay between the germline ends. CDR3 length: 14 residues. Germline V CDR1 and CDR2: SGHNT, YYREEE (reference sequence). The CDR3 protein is CASSLYGPGIEAFF. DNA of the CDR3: TGTGCCAGCAGCTTGTACGGGCCAGGGATTGAAGCTTTCTTT.

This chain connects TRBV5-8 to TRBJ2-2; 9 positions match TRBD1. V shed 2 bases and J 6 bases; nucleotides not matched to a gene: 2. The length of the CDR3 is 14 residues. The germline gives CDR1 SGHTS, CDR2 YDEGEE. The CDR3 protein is CASSFRQGAGELFF. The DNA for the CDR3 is TGTGCCAGCAGCTTTCGACAGGGGGCCGGGGAGCTGTTTTTT.

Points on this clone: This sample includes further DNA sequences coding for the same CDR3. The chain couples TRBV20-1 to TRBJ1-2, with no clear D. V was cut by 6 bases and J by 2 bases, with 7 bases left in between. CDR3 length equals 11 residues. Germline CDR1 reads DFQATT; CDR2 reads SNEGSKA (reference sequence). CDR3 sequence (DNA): TGCAGTGCCTCCCCGAACTATGGCTACACCTTC. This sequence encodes CSASPNYGYTF.

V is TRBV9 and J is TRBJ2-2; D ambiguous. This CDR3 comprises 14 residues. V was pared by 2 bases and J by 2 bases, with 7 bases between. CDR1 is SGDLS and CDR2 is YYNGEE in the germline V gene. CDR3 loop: CASSVTINTGELFF. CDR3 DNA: TGTGCCAGCAGCGTTACTATTAACACCGGGGAGCTGTTTTTT.

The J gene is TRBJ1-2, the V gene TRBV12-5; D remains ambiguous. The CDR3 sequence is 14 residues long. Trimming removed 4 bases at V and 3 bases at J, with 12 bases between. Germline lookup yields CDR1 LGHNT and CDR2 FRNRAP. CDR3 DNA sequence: TGTGCTAGTGGTTCCTTTCCCAGTCACTATGGCTACACCTTC. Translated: CASGSFPSHYGYTF.

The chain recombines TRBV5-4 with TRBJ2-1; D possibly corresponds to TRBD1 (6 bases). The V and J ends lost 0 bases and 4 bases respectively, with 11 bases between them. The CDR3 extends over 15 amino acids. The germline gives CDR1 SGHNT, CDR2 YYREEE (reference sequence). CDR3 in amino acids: CASSLGAGDYNEQFF. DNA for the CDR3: TGTGCCAGCAGCTTGGGGGCAGGGGATTACAATGAGCAGTTCTTC.

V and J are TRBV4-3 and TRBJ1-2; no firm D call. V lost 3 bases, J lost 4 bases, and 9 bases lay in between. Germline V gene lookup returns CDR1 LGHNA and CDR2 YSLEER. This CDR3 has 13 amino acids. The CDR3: CASSQQGSYGYTF. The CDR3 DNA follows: TGCGCCAGCAGCCAGCAAGGGTCCTATGGCTACACCTTC.

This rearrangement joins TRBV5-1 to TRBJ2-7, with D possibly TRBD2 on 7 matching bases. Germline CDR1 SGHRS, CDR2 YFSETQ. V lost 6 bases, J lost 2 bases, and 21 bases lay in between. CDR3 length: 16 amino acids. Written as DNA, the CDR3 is TGCGCCAGCAATACGGGGGGCGGACACCTAACCTACGAGCAGTACTTC. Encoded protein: CASNTGGGHLTYEQYF.

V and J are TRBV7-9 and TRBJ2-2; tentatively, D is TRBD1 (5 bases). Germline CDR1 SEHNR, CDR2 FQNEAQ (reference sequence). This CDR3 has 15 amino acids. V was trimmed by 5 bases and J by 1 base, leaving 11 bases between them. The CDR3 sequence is CASSTPTGNTGELFF. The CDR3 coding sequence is TGTGCCAGCAGCACCCCCACAGGGAACACCGGGGAGCTGTTTTTT.

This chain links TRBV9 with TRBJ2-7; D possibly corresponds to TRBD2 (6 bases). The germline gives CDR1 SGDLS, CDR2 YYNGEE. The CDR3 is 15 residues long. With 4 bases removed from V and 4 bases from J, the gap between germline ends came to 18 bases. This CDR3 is CASSPHEASEYEQYF. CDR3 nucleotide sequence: TGTGCCAGCAGCCCCCACGAGGCTAGCGAGTACGAGCAGTACTTC.

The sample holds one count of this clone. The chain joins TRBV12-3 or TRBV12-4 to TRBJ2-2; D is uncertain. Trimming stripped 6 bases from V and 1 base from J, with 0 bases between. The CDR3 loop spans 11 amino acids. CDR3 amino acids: CASRNTGELFF. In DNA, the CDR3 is TGTGCCAGCAGGAACACCGGGGAGCTGTTTTTT.

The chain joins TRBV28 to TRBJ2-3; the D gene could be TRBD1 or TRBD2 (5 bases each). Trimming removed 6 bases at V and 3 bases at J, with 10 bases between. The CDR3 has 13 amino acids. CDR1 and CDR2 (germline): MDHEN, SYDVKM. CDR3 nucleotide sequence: TGTGCCAGCAGGGGGGACGCGACAGATACGCAGTATTTT. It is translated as CASRGDATDTQYF.

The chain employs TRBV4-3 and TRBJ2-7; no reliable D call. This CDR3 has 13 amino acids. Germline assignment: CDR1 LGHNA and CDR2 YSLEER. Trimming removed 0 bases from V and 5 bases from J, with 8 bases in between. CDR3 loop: CASSQDARHEQYF. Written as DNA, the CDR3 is TGCGCCAGCAGCCAAGATGCGCGGCACGAGCAGTACTTC.

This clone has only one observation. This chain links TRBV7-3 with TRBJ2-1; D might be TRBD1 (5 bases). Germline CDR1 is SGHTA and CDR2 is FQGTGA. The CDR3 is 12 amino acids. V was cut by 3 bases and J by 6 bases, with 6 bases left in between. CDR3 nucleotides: TGTGCCAGCAGCTTTGGGGCCAATGAGCAGTTCTTC. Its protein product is CASSFGANEQFF.

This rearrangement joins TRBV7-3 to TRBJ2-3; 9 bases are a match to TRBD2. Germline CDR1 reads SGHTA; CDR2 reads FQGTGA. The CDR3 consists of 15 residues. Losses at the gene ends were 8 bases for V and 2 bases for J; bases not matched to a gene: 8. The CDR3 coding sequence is TGTGCCAGCCTGCCTAGCGGGGCTAACACAGATACGCAGTATTTT. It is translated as CASLPSGANTDTQYF. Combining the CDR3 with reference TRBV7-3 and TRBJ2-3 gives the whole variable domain GAGVSQTPSNKVTEKGKYVELRCDPISGHTALYWYRQSLGQGPEFLIYFQGTGAADDSGLPNDRFFAVRPEGSVSTLKIQRTERGDSAVYLCASLPSGANTDTQYFGPGTRLTVL.

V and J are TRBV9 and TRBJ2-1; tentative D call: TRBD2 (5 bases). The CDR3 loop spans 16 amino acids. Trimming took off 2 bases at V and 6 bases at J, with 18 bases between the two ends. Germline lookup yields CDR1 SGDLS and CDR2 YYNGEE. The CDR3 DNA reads TGTGCCAGCAGCGTGGTCGACTATCCTACCACCAATGAGCAGTTCTTC. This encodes CASSVVDYPTTNEQFF. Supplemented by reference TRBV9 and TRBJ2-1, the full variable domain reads DSGVTQTPKHLITATGQRVTLRCSPRSGDLSVYWYQQSLDQGLQFLIQYYNGEERAKGNILERFSAQQFPDLHSELNLSSLELGDSALYFCASSVVDYPTTNEQFFGPGTRLTVL.

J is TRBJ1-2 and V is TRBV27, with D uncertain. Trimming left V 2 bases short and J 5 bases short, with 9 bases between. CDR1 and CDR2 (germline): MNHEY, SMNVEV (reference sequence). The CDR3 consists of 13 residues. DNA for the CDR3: TGTGCCAGCAGTTTAAACCCCCCGTATGGCTACACCTTC. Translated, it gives CASSLNPPYGYTF.

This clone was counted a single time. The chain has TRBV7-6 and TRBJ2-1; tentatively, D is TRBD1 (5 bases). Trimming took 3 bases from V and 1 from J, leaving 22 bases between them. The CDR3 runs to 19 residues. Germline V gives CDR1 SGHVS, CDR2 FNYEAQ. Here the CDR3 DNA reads TGTGCCAGCAGCTTCATTTGGGGTAAGGCGGACATATCCTACAATGAGCAGTTCTTC. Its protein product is CASSFIWGKADISYNEQFF.

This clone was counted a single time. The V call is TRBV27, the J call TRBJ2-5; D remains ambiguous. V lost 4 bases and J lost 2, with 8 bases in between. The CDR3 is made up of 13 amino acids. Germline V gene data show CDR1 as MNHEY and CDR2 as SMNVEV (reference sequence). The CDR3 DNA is TGTGCCAGCAGTTCTCCGTGGCAAGAGACCCAGTACTTC. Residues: CASSSPWQETQYF.

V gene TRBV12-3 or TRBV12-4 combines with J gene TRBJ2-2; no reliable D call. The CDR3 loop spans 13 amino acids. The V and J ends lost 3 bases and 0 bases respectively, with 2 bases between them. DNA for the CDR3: TGTGCCAGCAGTTTTACGAACACCGGGGAGCTGTTTTTT. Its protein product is CASSFTNTGELFF.

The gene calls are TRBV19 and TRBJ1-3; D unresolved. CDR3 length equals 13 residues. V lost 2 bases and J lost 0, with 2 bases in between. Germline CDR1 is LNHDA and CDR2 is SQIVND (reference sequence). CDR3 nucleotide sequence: TGTGCCAGTAGTATATCCTCTGGAAACACCATATATTTT. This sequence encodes CASSISSGNTIYF.

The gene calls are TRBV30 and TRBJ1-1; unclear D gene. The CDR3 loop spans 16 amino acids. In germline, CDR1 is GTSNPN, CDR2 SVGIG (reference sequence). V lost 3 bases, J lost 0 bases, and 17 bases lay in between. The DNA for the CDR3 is TGTGCCTGGAGCTCCGGTAGAGGGCCGCTGAACACTGAAGCTTTCTTT. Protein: CAWSSGRGPLNTEAFF.

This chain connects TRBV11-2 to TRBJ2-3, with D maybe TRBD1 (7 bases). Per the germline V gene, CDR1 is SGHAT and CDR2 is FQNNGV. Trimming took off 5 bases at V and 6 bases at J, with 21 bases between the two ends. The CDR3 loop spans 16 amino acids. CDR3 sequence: CASSNGGQTLLDTQYF. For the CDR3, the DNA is TGTGCCAGCAGCAACGGGGGACAGACTTTGCTGGATACGCAGTATTTT.